The T cell receptor (beta chain) described here comes from a study of T cell responses to AZD1222 COVID-19 vaccine. Sequenced by immunoSEQ multiplex PCR; TCRdb stores in-frame clones only, minus some. The sample has about 100,000 clones; about 87% are singletons. The sequence derives from an adult in good health. The starting material was peripheral blood, obtained on day 0 of MenACWY control vaccination.

The CDR3 protein is CASSAQLGPNTEAFF. The CDR3 DNA follows: TGTGCCAGCAGCGCCCAATTGGGGCCGAACACTGAAGCTTTCTTT. The chain recombines TRBV9 with TRBJ1-1, with D possibly being TRBD1 (5 bases). The CDR3 has 15 residues. The V and J ends lost 3 bases and 1 base respectively, with 13 bases between them. Germline V gives CDR1 SGDLS, CDR2 YYNGEE.